The TCR beta chain under discussion was sequenced for a study of shared clonotypes between healthy human individuals. Overall study findings and caveats: Donors were few, which limited the genetic and exposure-history diversity represented. Sampling used blood alone; tissue repertoires probably differ.

Per the germline V gene, CDR1 is MNHEY and CDR2 is SMNVEV (reference sequence). The CDR3 spans 13 residues. With 0 bases removed from V and 7 bases from J, the gap between germline ends came to 7 bases. Notes on this clone: Its antigen is unidentified.

Generated by immunoSEQ multiplex PCR, the TCRdb table keeps only in-frame clones and is missing some. The sample consists of fewer than 650,000 clones, 76% of them appearing once. The V call is TRBV27, the J call TRBJ1-5; D is undetermined. This clonotype was sampled from a woman between 35 and 50 years old in good health. Some clones in this sample may be carry-over from other donors' samples. The material sequenced was PBMCs. The CDR3 loop is CASSLSSQQPQHF. The CDR3 DNA reads as TGTGCCAGCAGTTTATCTAGCCAGCAGCCCCAGCATTTT.